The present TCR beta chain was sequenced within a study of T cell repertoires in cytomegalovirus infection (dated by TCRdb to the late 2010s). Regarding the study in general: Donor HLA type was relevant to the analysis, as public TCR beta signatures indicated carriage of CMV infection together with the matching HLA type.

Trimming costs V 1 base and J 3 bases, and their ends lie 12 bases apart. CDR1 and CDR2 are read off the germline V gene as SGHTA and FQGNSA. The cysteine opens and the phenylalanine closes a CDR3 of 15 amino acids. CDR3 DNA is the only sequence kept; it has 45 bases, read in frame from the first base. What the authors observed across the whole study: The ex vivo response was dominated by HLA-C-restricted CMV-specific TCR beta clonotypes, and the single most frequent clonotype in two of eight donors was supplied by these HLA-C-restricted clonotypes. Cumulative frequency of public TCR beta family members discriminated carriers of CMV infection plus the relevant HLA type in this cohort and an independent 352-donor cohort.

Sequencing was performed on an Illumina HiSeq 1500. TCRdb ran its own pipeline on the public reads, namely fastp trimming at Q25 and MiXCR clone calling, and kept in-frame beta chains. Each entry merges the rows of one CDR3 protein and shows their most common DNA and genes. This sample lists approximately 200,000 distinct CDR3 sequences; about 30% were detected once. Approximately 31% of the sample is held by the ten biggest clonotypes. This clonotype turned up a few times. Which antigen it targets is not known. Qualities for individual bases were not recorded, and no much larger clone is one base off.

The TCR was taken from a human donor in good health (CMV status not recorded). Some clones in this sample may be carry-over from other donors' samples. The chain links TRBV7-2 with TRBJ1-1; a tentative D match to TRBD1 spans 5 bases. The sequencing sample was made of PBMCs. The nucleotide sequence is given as TGTGCCAGCAGCTTAGATAGGGGTATGGACACTGAAGCTTTCTTT. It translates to CASSLDRGMDTEAFF.